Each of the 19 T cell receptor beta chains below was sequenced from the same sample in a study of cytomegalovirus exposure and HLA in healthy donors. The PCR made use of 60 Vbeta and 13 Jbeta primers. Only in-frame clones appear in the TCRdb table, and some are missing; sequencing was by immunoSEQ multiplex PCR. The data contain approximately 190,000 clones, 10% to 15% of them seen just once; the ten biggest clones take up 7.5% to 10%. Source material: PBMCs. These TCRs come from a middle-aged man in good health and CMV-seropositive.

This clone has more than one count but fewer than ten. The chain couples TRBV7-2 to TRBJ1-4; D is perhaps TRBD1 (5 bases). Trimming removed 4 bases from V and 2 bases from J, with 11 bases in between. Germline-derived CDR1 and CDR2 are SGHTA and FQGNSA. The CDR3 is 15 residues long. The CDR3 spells CASSYRGGTNEKLFF. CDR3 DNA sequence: TGTGCCAGCAGCTACCGGGGGGGGACTAATGAAAAACTGTTTTTT.

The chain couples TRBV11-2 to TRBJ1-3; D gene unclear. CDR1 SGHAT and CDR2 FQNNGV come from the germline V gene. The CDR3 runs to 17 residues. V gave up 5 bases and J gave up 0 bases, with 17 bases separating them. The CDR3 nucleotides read TGTGCCAGCAGCCAAGAGGGAGTCATCGGCTCTGGAAACACCATATATTTT. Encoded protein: CASSQEGVIGSGNTIYF. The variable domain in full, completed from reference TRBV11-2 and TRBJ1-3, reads EAGVAQSPRYKIIEKRQSVAFWCNPISGHATLYWYQQILGQGPKLLIQFQNNGVVDDSQLPKDRFSAERLKGVDSTLKIQPAKLEDSAVYLCASSQEGVIGSGNTIYFGEGSWLTVV.

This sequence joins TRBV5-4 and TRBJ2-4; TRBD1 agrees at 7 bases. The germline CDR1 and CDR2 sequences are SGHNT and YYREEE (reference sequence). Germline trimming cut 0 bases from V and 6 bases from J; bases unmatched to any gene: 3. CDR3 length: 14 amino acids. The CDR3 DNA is TGTGCCAGCAGCTTGGAGGGGGCTATAAACATTCAGTACTTC. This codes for CASSLEGAINIQYF.

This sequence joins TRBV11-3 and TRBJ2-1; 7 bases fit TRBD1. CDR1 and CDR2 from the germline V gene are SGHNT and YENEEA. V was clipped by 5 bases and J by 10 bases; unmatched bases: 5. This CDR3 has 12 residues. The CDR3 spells CASSRRGREQFF. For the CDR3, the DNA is TGTGCCAGCAGCCGAAGGGGGCGGGAGCAGTTCTTC.

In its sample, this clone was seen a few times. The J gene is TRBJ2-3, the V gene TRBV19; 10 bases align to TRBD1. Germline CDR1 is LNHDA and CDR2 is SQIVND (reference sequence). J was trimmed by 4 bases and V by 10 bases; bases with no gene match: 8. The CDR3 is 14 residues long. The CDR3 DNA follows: TGTGCCACCCGACGGGGACAGGGGTCAGATACGCAGTATTTT. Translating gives CATRRGQGSDTQYF.

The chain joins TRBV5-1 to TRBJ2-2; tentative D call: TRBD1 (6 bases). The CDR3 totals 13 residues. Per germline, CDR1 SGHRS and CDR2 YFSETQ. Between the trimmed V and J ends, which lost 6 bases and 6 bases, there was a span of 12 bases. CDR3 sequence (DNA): TGCGCCAGCACAAACCAGGGGCCCGGGGAGCTGTTTTTT. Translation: CASTNQGPGELFF.

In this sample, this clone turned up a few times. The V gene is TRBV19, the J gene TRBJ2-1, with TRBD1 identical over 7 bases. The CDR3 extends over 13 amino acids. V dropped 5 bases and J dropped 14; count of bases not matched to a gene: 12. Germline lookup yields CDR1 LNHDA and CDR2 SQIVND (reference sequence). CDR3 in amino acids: CASSLFHGQEKFF. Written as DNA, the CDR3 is TGTGCCAGTAGTCTCTTTCATGGACAGGAGAAGTTCTTC.

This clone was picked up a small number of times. The CDR3 region is CSVGNGAANYGYTF. Written as DNA, the CDR3 is TGCAGCGTGGGGAATGGGGCAGCTAACTATGGCTACACCTTC. The gene calls are TRBV29-1 and TRBJ1-2; D is possibly TRBD1 (5 bases). The CDR3 loop spans 14 amino acids. Germline CDR1 and CDR2: SQVTM and ANQGSEA. Trimming stripped 6 bases from V and 0 bases from J, with 14 bases between.

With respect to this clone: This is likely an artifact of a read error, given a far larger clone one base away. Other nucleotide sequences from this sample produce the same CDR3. This CDR3 reads CASSHRGTDTQYF. The CDR3 DNA follows: TGCGCCAGCAGCCATCGGGGCACAGATACGCAGTATTTT. The chain employs TRBV4-3 and TRBJ2-3, with D unclear. Germline CDR1 is LGHNA and CDR2 is YSLEER. The CDR3 sequence is 13 residues long. Trimming pared 3 bases from V and 1 base from J, leaving 5 bases between.

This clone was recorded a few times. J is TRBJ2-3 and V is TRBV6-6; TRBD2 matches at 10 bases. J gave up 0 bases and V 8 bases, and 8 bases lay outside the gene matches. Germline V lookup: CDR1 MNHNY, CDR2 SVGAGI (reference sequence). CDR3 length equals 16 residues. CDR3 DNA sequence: TGTGCCAGCTTCCCTAGCGGGGGACCTAGCACAGATACGCAGTATTTT. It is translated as CASFPSGGPSTDTQYF.

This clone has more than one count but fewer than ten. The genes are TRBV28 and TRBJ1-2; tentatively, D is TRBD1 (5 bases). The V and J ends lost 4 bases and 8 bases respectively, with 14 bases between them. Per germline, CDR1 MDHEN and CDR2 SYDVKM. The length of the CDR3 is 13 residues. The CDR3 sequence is CASSSEGTGGYTF. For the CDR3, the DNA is TGTGCCAGCAGTTCGGAGGGGACGGGAGGCTACACCTTC.

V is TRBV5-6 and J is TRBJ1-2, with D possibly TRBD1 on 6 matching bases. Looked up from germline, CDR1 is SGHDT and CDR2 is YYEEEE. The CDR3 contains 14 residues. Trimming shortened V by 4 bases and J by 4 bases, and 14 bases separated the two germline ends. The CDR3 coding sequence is TGTGCCAGCAGCCAAACGAGGGGGGGCTATGGCTACACCTTC. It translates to CASSQTRGGYGYTF.

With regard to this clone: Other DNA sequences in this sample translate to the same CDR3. The CDR3 reads CASSLAQGNEKLFF. CDR3 nucleotides: TGTGCCAGCAGCTTAGCGCAGGGTAATGAAAAACTGTTTTTT. This chain joins TRBV11-3 and TRBJ1-4, with D maybe TRBD1 (5 bases). This CDR3 has 14 residues. The V gene lost 1 base and the J gene lost 4 bases, with 7 bases spanning the gap. Per germline, CDR1 SGHNT and CDR2 YENEEA.

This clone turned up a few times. CDR3 sequence (DNA): TGTGCCAGCAGTCCGTGGCCGCCTAGGTCGAATAATTCACCCCTCCACTTT. This sequence encodes CASSPWPPRSNNSPLHF. The V gene is TRBV27, the J gene TRBJ1-6; D remains unclear. CDR3 length equals 17 residues. The germline V gene encodes CDR1 MNHEY and CDR2 SMNVEV (reference sequence). The V end was cut by 5 bases, the J end by 5 bases, with 19 bases between.

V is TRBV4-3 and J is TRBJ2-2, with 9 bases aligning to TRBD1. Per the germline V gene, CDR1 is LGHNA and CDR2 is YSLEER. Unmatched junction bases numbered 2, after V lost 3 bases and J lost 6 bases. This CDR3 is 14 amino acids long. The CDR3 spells CASSHGQGSGELFF. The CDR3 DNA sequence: TGCGCCAGCAGCCATGGACAGGGGTCCGGGGAGCTGTTTTTT.

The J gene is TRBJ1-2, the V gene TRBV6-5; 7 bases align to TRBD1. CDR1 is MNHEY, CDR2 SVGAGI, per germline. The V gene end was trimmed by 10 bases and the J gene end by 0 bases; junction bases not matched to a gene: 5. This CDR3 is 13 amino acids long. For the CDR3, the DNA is TGTGCCACCGGGACAGTAACTAACTATGGCTACACCTTC. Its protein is CATGTVTNYGYTF.

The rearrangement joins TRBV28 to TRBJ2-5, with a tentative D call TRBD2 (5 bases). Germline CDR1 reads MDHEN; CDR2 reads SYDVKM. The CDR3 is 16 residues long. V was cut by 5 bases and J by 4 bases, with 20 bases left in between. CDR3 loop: CASSPSWALEGETQYF. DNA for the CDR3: TGTGCCAGCAGTCCCTCCTGGGCTCTAGAGGGAGAGACCCAGTACTTC.

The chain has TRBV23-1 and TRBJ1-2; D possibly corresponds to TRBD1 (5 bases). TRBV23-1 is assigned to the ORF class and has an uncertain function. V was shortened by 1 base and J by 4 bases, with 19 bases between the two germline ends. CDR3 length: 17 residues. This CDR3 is CASSQWRAGGDFYGYTF. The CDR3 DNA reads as TGCGCCAGCAGTCAATGGAGAGCCGGGGGAGACTTCTATGGCTACACCTTC.

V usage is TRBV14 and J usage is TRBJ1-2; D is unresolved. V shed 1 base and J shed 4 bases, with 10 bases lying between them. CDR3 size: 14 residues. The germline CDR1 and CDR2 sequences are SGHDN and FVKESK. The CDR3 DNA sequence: TGTGCCAGCAGCCAAGGGGAAGGACTCTATGGCTACACCTTC. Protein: CASSQGEGLYGYTF.